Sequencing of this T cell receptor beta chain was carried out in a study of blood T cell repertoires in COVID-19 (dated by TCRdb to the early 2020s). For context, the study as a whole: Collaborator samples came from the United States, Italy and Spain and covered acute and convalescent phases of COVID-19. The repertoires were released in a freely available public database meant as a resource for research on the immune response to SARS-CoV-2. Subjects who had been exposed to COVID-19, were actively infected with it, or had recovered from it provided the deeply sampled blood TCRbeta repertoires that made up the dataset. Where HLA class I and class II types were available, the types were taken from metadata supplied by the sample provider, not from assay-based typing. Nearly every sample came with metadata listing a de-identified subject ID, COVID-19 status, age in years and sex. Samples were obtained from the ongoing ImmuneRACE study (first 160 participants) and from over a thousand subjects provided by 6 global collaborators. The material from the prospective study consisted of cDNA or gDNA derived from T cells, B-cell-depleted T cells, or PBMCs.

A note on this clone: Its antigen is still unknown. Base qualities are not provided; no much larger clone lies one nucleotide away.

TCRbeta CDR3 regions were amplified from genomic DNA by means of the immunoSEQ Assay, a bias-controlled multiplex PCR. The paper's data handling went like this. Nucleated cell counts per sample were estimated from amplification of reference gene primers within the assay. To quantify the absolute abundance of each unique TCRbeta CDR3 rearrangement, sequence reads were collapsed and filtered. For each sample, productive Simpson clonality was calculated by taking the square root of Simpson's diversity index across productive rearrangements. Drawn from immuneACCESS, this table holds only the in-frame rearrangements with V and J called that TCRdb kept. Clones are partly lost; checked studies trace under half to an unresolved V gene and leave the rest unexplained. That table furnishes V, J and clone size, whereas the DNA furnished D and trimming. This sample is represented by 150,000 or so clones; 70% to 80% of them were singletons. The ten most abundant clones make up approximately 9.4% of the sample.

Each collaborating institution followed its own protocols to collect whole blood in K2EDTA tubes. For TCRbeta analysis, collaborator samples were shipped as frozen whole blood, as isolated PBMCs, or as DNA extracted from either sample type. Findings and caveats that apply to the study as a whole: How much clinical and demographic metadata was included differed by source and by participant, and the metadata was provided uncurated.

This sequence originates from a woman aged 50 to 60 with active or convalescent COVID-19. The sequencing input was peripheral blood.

The CDR3 region: CASSPGLAGVSGEQFF. The sequenced DNA is TGTGCCAGCAGCCCGGGACTAGCGGGAGTAAGCGGTGAGCAGTTCTTC. In this chain, TRBV5-4 is recombined with TRBJ2-1; TRBD2 lines up with 14 middle nucleotides. Spanning cysteine to phenylalanine, the CDR3 consists of 16 amino acids. Left in the record is the CDR3 DNA by itself, 48 bases read in frame from the first base. The germline V gene encodes CDR1 SGHNT and CDR2 YYREEE (reference sequence). Unmatched junction bases come to 9, with V trimmed by 4 bases and J by 9 bases.